This TCR beta chain was recorded in a study of blood T cell repertoires in COVID-19. Data came from immunoSEQ multiplex PCR; TCRdb stores just in-frame clones and leaves some out. Seen here are around 300,000 clones, about nine tenths observed once, and the top ten hold roughly 2.3%. Germline CDR1 reads LGHDT; CDR2 reads YNNKEL (reference sequence). V shed 4 bases and J shed 4 bases, with 10 bases lying between them. This CDR3 spans 13 amino acids. The origin of this receptor is a middle-aged man with acute or convalescent COVID-19. The chain uses TRBV3-1 (or the pseudogene TRBV3-2) and TRBJ1-1; unclear D gene. Source material: peripheral blood. The CDR3 reads CASSPHSGTEAFF. CDR3 bases: TGTGCCAGCAGCCCCCACTCGGGCACTGAAGCTTTCTTT.